This TCR beta chain was retrieved from a study of blood T cell repertoires in COVID-19. On the study more broadly: Sites across the United States, Italy and Spain contributed samples from acute and convalescent COVID-19.

Original processing methods: The assay estimated nucleated cells by amplifying reference gene primers. The method was immunoSEQ multiplex PCR; TCRdb's version includes in-frame clones alone and lacks a portion of them. Clone size and the V and J calls come from that table; the DNA yielded D and trimming. Among some 200,000 clones listed, 80% to 90% were seen once. CDR1 and CDR2 (germline): MNHEY, SVGAGI. The CDR3 spans 14 residues. Trimming took off 5 bases at V and 4 bases at J, with 11 bases between the two ends. The rearrangement joins TRBV6-5 to TRBJ1-4; D may be TRBD1 (6 bases). The sequence came from a woman aged 45-59 years with acute or convalescent COVID-19. What was sequenced was peripheral blood. This CDR3 reads CASSLGQINEKLFF. CDR3 sequence (DNA): TGTGCCAGCAGTCTTGGACAGATTAATGAAAAACTGTTTTTT.